The 27 T cell receptor beta chains reported below all come from one sample, sequenced in a study of blood T cell repertoires in COVID-19. Sequencing was performed with immunoSEQ multiplex PCR; in TCRdb, only in-frame clones are kept and a portion is missing. The sample has 120,000 to 150,000 clones; approximately 80% are singletons. Specimen: peripheral blood. These receptors all come from a human donor in a cohort sampled during active COVID-19.

This clone appeared once. The rearrangement uses TRBV28 and TRBJ2-5, with 11 bases identical to TRBD2. With 5 bases clipped from V and 3 bases from J, the junction kept 8 bases outside the gene matches. Germline CDR1 and CDR2: MDHEN and SYDVKM. The CDR3 has 16 amino acids. CDR3 protein: CASSPRLAGGKETQYF. Here the CDR3 DNA reads TGTGCCAGCAGTCCCAGGCTAGCGGGGGGCAAAGAGACCCAGTACTTC.

The CDR3 nucleotides are TGCGCCAGCAGCGGATCGCCTAACAGGGACACCGGGGAGCTGTTTTTT. Protein sequence: CASSGSPNRDTGELFF. The chain employs TRBV5-1 and TRBJ2-2, with D possibly matching TRBD1 (6 bases). CDR3 length: 16 amino acids. Looked up from germline, CDR1 is SGHRS and CDR2 is YFSETQ. V shed 4 bases and J shed 3 bases, with 16 bases lying between them. The entire variable domain, with the rest obtained from reference TRBV5-1 and TRBJ2-2, is as follows: KAGVTQTPRYLIKTRGQQVTLSCSPISGHRSVSWYQQTPGQGLQFLFEYFSETQRNKGNFPGRFSGRQFSNSRSEMNVSTLELGDSALYLCASSGSPNRDTGELFFGEGSRLTVL.

V is TRBV9 and J is TRBJ1-2, with a weak D call TRBD1 (5 bases). CDR1 and CDR2 (germline): SGDLS, YYNGEE. The V end lost 4 bases, the J end lost 1 base, and 17 bases lay between the germline ends. The CDR3 is 16 amino acids. DNA for the CDR3: TGTGCCAGCAGCCCAGACCCGACAGCCTTTAACTATGGCTACACCTTC. Amino acid sequence: CASSPDPTAFNYGYTF. Looking up the rest from reference TRBV9 and TRBJ1-2 gives the full variable domain: DSGVTQTPKHLITATGQRVTLRCSPRSGDLSVYWYQQSLDQGLQFLIQYYNGEERAKGNILERFSAQQFPDLHSELNLSSLELGDSALYFCASSPDPTAFNYGYTFGSGTRLTVV.

The chain combines TRBV9 with TRBJ1-6; D unclear. V was shortened by 0 bases and J by 5 bases, with 6 bases between the two germline ends. The CDR3 is 14 amino acids. Germline lookup yields CDR1 SGDLS and CDR2 YYNGEE. CDR3 nucleotides: TGTGCCAGCAGCGTAGTCGGGGATAATTCACCCCTCCACTTT. Residues: CASSVVGDNSPLHF.

The CDR3 spells CASSLGQGNLATNEKLFF. The CDR3 bases are TGCGCCAGCAGCTTGGGACAGGGCAACCTTGCAACTAATGAAAAACTGTTTTTT. The chain links TRBV5-1 to TRBJ1-4; 7 bases fit TRBD1. Germline CDR1 and CDR2: SGHRS and YFSETQ. The length of the CDR3 is 18 residues. V was pared by 0 bases and J by 0 bases, with 8 bases of the junction left unmatched.

This clone was detected once. This sequence joins TRBV5-1 and TRBJ2-1, with 9 bases that match TRBD2. The ends lost 0 bases at V and 9 bases at J; junction bases unmatched: 10. This CDR3 is 16 amino acids long. Looked up from germline, CDR1 is SGHRS and CDR2 is YFSETQ. DNA of the CDR3: TGCGCCAGCAGCTTGGGAGGCGGGGGGGCCAGGAGTGAGCAGTTCTTC. Protein product: CASSLGGGGARSEQFF.

The chain recombines TRBV27 with TRBJ1-2; TRBD1 matches at 7 bases. The CDR3 consists of 16 residues. Germline CDR1 MNHEY, CDR2 SMNVEV (reference sequence). J was trimmed by 3 bases and V by 5 bases; bases with no gene match: 12. The CDR3 DNA sequence: TGTGCCAGCAGTGCCCTCGGAGGGGGCACGTACTATGGCTACACCTTC. It specifies CASSALGGGTYYGYTF.

This rearrangement joins TRBV11-3 to TRBJ1-1; no clear D gene. CDR3 size: 13 residues. From germline, CDR1 is SGHNT and CDR2 YENEEA. The germline V and J ends were trimmed by 3 bases and 6 bases, with 11 bases remaining between them. This CDR3 reads CASSLEGTAEAFF. The CDR3 DNA reads TGTGCCAGCAGCTTGGAGGGAACCGCTGAAGCTTTCTTT.

The chain combines TRBV7-2 with TRBJ1-2; no definite D call. The CDR3 length is 15 residues. CDR1 and CDR2 from the germline V gene are SGHTA and FQGNSA. Trimming cost V 3 bases and J 2 bases, with 13 bases left between them. The CDR3 nucleotides are TGTGCCAGCAGCTTGGGTATCGGGTCGAACTATGGCTACACCTTC. The encoded protein is CASSLGIGSNYGYTF.

This chain uses TRBV20-1 with TRBJ2-2; 7 nucleotides agree with TRBD1. This CDR3 is 13 amino acids long. V shed 3 bases and J 4 bases; nucleotides not matched to a gene: 2. CDR1 is DFQATT, CDR2 SNEGSKA, per germline (reference sequence). The CDR3: CSASSGGTGELFF. In DNA, the CDR3 is TGCAGTGCTAGTTCAGGGGGCACCGGGGAGCTGTTTTTT.

V usage is TRBV12-3 or TRBV12-4 and J usage is TRBJ1-1; maybe TRBD1 (6 bases). CDR3 length: 13 residues. Trimming shortened V by 6 bases and J by 0 bases, and 8 bases separated the two germline ends. CDR3 amino acids: CASSDRLNTEAFF. CDR3 DNA sequence: TGTGCCAGCAGCGACAGGTTGAACACTGAAGCTTTCTTT.

The rearrangement uses TRBV16 and TRBJ2-7; 10 nucleotides match TRBD1. The CDR3 spans 15 residues. The V gene end was trimmed by 2 bases and the J gene end by 4 bases; junction bases not matched to a gene: 5. Germline V gene lookup returns CDR1 KGHSY and CDR2 FQNENV. The CDR3 sequence is CASSQPGQGPYEQYF. Here the CDR3 DNA reads TGTGCCAGCAGCCAACCGGGACAGGGGCCGTACGAGCAGTACTTC.

The chain recombines TRBV2 with TRBJ1-2; maybe TRBD1 (5 bases). Germline loops: CDR1 SNHLY, CDR2 FYNNEI. This CDR3 contains 13 residues. The germline V and J ends were trimmed by 11 bases and 0 bases, with 13 bases remaining between them. The CDR3 reads CAGTGSANYGYTF. The CDR3 region has the DNA TGTGCCGGAACAGGTTCCGCTAACTATGGCTACACCTTC.

The chain has TRBV28 and TRBJ2-1, with TRBD1 matching over 7 bases. V lost 6 bases to trimming and J lost 5 bases; unmatched junction nucleotides: 4. CDR3 size: 13 residues. Looked up from germline, CDR1 is MDHEN and CDR2 is SYDVKM. The CDR3 region is CASRYTGDNEQFF. The CDR3 DNA follows: TGTGCCAGCAGATACACAGGGGACAATGAGCAGTTCTTC.

The V and J genes are TRBV15 and TRBJ2-7; 7 bases fit TRBD1. The CDR3 covers 14 residues. CDR1 and CDR2 from the germline V gene are LNHNV and YYDKDF (reference sequence). V trimming: 4 bases; J trimming: 0 bases; junction bases outside the gene matches: 3. The CDR3 DNA reads as TGTGCCACCAGCACACAGGGGCACTCCTACGAGCAGTACTTC. Translation gives CATSTQGHSYEQYF.

The V call is TRBV5-5, the J call TRBJ1-2, with 8 positions matching TRBD1. The ends lost 4 bases at V and 0 bases at J; junction bases unmatched: 8. CDR1 and CDR2 from the germline V gene are SGHKS and YYEKEE (reference sequence). CDR3 length: 16 residues. CDR3 protein: CASSTSGTGTNYGYTF. DNA for the CDR3: TGTGCCAGCAGCACCTCCGGGACAGGTACTAACTATGGCTACACCTTC.

This chain uses TRBV6-5 with TRBJ1-5; D is ambiguous. Germline V lookup: CDR1 MNHEY, CDR2 SVGAGI. V lost 5 bases and J 2 bases, leaving 7 bases between the germline ends. CDR3 size: 13 residues. CDR3 region: CASSREGNQPQHF. In DNA, the CDR3 is TGTGCCAGCAGTCGGGAAGGCAATCAGCCCCAGCATTTT.

The V call is TRBV6-5, the J call TRBJ1-1, with D tentatively TRBD1 (6 bases). V was pared by 6 bases and J by 5 bases, with 13 bases between. Germline V gene lookup returns CDR1 MNHEY and CDR2 SVGAGI. This CDR3 has 13 amino acids. The CDR3 DNA reads as TGTGCCAGCAGCTACAGGGAGGATACTGAAGCTTTCTTT. It encodes CASSYREDTEAFF.

This chain links TRBV5-1 with TRBJ1-4, with D hard to call. With 4 bases removed from V and 0 bases from J, the gap between germline ends came to 7 bases. The CDR3 loop spans 14 amino acids. CDR1 and CDR2 (germline): SGHRS, YFSETQ. The CDR3 here is CASSPIATNEKLFF. In nucleotides, the CDR3 is TGCGCCAGCAGCCCAATTGCAACTAATGAAAAACTGTTTTTT.

The rearrangement uses TRBV19 and TRBJ2-2, with TRBD1 matching 9 bases. The CDR3 is 15 amino acids. In germline, CDR1 is LNHDA, CDR2 SQIVND (reference sequence). The ends lost 6 bases at V and 6 bases at J; junction bases unmatched: 8. The CDR3 region has the DNA TGTGCCAGTAGGGGGACAGGGCAGATGGCCGGGGAGCTGTTTTTT. This gives the protein CASRGTGQMAGELFF.

This clone was found once. This rearrangement joins TRBV5-4 to TRBJ1-2; TRBD1 matches at 11 bases. CDR3 length: 14 amino acids. Trimming at V came to 4 bases and at J to 4 bases, leaving 3 bases not matched to a gene. Germline values: CDR1 SGHNT, CDR2 YYREEE (reference sequence). In DNA, the CDR3 is TGTGCCAGCAGCCCTGGGACAGGGGGCTATGGCTACACCTTC. Its translation: CASSPGTGGYGYTF.

This rearrangement joins TRBV10-1 to TRBJ2-2, with 7 bases lining up with TRBD1. The CDR3 covers 17 residues. Trimming cost V 3 bases and J 3 bases; bases outside gene matches: 10. CDR1 WNHNN and CDR2 SYGVQD come from the germline V gene (reference sequence). The chain's CDR3 is CASSETGASRDTGELFF. CDR3 bases: TGCGCCAGCAGTGAAACAGGGGCTAGTCGGGACACCGGGGAGCTGTTTTTT.

The chain links TRBV19 to TRBJ1-3; TRBD1 might be the D (5 bases). V lost 7 bases and J lost 0, with 16 bases in between. CDR3 length: 16 residues. Germline CDR1 is LNHDA and CDR2 is SQIVND (reference sequence). CDR3 loop: CASNPLGGSSGNTIYF. The CDR3 nucleotides read TGTGCCAGTAACCCCCTCGGGGGTAGCTCTGGAAACACCATATATTTT.

J is TRBJ1-2 and V is TRBV4-3, with a weak D call TRBD1 (5 bases). This CDR3 is 14 amino acids long. The germline CDR1 and CDR2 sequences are LGHNA and YSLEER. Trimming removed 0 bases from V and 7 bases from J, with 12 bases in between. Written as DNA, the CDR3 is TGCGCCAGCAGCCAAGACGGCAGGGAAGGTGGCTACACCTTC. This gives the protein CASSQDGREGGYTF.

This clone was seen just once. DNA for the CDR3: TGTGCCAGCAGCCAAGGGGGCACAGGGGCCACGAACACTGAAGCTTTCTTT. Translating it yields CASSQGGTGATNTEAFF. V is TRBV3-1 (or the pseudogene TRBV3-2) and J is TRBJ1-1; TRBD1 agrees at 7 bases. CDR3 length: 17 amino acids. Germline lookup yields CDR1 LGHDT and CDR2 YNNKEL (reference sequence). The V segment lost 1 base and the J segment 1 base; nucleotides outside the gene matches: 9.

The chain employs TRBV19 and TRBJ2-7; 9 nucleotides align to TRBD1. This CDR3 spans 15 amino acids. Germline V CDR1 and CDR2: LNHDA, SQIVND (reference sequence). V trimming: 9 bases; J trimming: 4 bases; junction bases outside the gene matches: 13. The DNA of the CDR3 is TGTGCCAGCAGATCTGGGACAGGGAATAGGTACGAGCAGTACTTC. Amino acids: CASRSGTGNRYEQYF.

This chain connects TRBV4-2 to TRBJ1-4; the D gene is possibly TRBD1 (5 bases). The CDR3 has 16 amino acids. V shed 3 bases and J shed 7 bases, with 18 bases lying between them. CDR1 is LGHNA, CDR2 YNFKEQ, per germline. The CDR3 loop is CASSQELIGVREKLFF. The CDR3 DNA reads as TGTGCCAGCAGCCAGGAATTAATAGGGGTGCGTGAAAAACTGTTTTTT.